The clone carrying this TCR beta chain appeared a few times. Its target is not known. These data originate in a study of T-cell reconstitution after alpha-beta-depleted transplantation in children. Whole-study results and caveats: Newly produced T cells mostly provided counts and TCRbeta diversity after one year, as hyperexpanded clones declined. Expanded graft clones numbering several hundred reportedly gave rise to alpha-beta T cells about two months after transplant.

Germline V CDR1 and CDR2: KGHSY, FQNENV. V was clipped by 1 base and J by 3 bases, with 12 bases between them. CDR3 length: 15 residues. Unique molecular identifiers were used in preparing the TCRbeta library. TCRdb ran MiXCR on the PCR reads and lists one entry per CDR3 protein. The table lists around 100,000 distinct CDR3 sequences, approximately 10% of them singletons. This chain uses TRBV16 with TRBJ1-1; possible D gene TRBD1, 6 bases. This TCR came from a boy aged 2-15 years with acute lymphoblastic leukemia, due to receive a stem cell transplant. The sample in question was PBMCs, obtained before TCRalphabeta/CD19-depleted stem cell transplant. The CDR3 here is CASSQLGGRDTEAFF. The CDR3 DNA is TGTGCCAGCAGCCAATTGGGGGGGCGGGACACTGAAGCTTTCTTT.